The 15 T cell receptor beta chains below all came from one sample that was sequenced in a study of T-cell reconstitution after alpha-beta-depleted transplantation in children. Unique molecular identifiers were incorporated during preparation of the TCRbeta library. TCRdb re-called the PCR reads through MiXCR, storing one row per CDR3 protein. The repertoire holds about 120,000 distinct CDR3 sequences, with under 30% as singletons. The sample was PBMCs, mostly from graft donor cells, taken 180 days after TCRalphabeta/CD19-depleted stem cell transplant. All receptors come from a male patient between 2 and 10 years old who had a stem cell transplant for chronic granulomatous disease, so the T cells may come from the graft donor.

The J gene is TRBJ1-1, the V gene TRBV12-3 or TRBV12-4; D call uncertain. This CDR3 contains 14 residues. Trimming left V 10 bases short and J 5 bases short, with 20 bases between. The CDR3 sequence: CAIPRRELLTEAFF. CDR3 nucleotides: TGTGCCATACCTAGACGGGAACTCCTAACTGAAGCTTTCTTT.

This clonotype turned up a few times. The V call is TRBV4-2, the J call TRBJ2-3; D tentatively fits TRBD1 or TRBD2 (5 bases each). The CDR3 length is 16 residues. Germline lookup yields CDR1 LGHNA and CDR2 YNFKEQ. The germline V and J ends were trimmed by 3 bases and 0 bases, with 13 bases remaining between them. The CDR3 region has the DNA TGTGCCAGCAGCCACGGGACCGCTGAAAGCACAGATACGCAGTATTTT. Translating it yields CASSHGTAESTDTQYF.

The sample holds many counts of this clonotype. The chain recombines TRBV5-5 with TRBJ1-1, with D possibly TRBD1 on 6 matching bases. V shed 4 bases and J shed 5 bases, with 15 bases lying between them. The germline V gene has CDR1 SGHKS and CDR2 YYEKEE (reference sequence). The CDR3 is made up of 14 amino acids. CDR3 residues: CASSLGQRRTEAFF. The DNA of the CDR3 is TGTGCCAGCAGCCTGGGACAAAGGAGGACTGAAGCTTTCTTT.

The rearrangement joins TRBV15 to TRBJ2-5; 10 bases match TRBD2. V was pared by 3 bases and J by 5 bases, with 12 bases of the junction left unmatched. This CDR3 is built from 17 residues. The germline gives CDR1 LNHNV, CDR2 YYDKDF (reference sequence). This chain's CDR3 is CATSRIKAGGPRETQYF. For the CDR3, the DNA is TGTGCCACCAGCAGGATAAAAGCGGGAGGGCCTAGGGAGACCCAGTACTTC.

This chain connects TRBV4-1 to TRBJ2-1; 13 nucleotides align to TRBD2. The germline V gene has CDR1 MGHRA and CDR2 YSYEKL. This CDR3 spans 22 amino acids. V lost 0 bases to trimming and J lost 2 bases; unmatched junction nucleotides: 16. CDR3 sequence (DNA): TGCGCCAGCAGCCAAGATCCCTCGACTAGCGGGAGGATAAGGGGGGCCTACAATGAGCAGTTCTTC. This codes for CASSQDPSTSGRIRGAYNEQFF.

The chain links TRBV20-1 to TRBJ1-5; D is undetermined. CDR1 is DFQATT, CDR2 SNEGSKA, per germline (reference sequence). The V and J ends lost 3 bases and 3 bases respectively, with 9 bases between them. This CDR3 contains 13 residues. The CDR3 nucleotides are TGCAGTGCTAGGTGGACCCTCAATCAGCCCCAGCATTTT. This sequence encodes CSARWTLNQPQHF.

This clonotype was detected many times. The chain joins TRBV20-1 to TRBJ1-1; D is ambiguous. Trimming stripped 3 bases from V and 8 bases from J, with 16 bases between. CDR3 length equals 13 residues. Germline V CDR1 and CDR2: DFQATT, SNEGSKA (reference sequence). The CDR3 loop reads CSARHTGRSEAFF. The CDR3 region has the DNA TGCAGTGCTAGGCACACTGGAAGGTCAGAAGCTTTCTTT.

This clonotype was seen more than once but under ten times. The CDR3: CSVEFRTGESPRKTQYF. The CDR3 DNA is TGCAGCGTTGAGTTTAGGACAGGGGAGTCCCCAAGAAAGACCCAGTACTTC. V is TRBV29-1 and J is TRBJ2-5, with 9 bases fitting TRBD1. The germline V gene encodes CDR1 SQVTM and CDR2 ANQGSEA. The CDR3 totals 17 residues. With V trimmed by 3 bases and J by 6 bases, 17 bases remained unmatched.

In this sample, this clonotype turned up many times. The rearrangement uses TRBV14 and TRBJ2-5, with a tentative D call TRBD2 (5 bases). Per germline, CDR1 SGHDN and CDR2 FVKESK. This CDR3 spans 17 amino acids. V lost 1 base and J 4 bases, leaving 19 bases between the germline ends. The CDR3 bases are TGTGCCAGCAGCCAAGTTCGATGGGCCGGGGAAGGAGAGACCCAGTACTTC. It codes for CASSQVRWAGEGETQYF.

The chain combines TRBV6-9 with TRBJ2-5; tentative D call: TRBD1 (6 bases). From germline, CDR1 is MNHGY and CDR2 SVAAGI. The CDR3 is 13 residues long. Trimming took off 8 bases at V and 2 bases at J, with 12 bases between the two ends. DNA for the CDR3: TGTGCCAGCGGCGTTAGGGGGCAAGAGACCCAGTACTTC. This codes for CASGVRGQETQYF.

CDR3 sequence: CSARPRGPTLGPQYF. For the CDR3, the DNA is TGCAGTGCTAGACCCAGGGGACCGACCTTAGGGCCCCAGTACTTC. The V and J genes are TRBV20-1 and TRBJ2-5; D perhaps matches TRBD1 (6 bases). This CDR3 region has 15 residues. CDR1 is DFQATT and CDR2 is SNEGSKA in the germline V gene (reference sequence). V lost 2 bases to trimming and J lost 9 bases, with 22 bases between them.

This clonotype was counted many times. CDR3 loop: CSASQRETYNEQFF. In DNA, the CDR3 is TGCAGTGCTAGTCAGCGGGAAACCTACAATGAGCAGTTCTTC. The chain combines TRBV20-1 with TRBJ2-1; 7 bases agree with TRBD2. Germline V lookup: CDR1 DFQATT, CDR2 SNEGSKA (reference sequence). The J segment lost 2 bases and the V segment lost 3 bases, leaving 4 bases of the junction unmatched. The CDR3 extends over 14 amino acids.

The CDR3 protein is CSVVLARGRETQYF. For the CDR3, the DNA is TGCAGCGTTGTGCTAGCGCGGGGGCGGGAGACCCAGTACTTC. This chain joins TRBV29-1 and TRBJ2-5; a possible D gene is TRBD2 (7 bases). Trimming cost V 4 bases and J 5 bases, with 17 bases left between them. Germline V lookup: CDR1 SQVTM, CDR2 ANQGSEA. This CDR3 has 14 amino acids. Using reference TRBV29-1 and TRBJ2-5 for the parts outside the CDR3, the full variable domain is SAVISQKPSRDICQRGTSLTIQCQVDSQVTMMFWYRQQPGQSLTLIATANQGSEATYESGFVIDKFPISRPNLTFSTLTVSNMSPEDSSIYLCSVVLARGRETQYFGPGTRLLVL.

The CDR3 coding sequence is TGTGCCAGCAGCTTATGGCCATCAGGGGAGACCCAGTACTTC. Its protein is CASSLWPSGETQYF. The rearrangement links TRBV7-2 to TRBJ2-5; D may be TRBD1 (5 bases). With 2 bases removed from V and 5 bases from J, the gap between germline ends came to 12 bases. Germline V gene sequence: CDR1 SGHTA, CDR2 FQGNSA. There are 14 residues in the CDR3.

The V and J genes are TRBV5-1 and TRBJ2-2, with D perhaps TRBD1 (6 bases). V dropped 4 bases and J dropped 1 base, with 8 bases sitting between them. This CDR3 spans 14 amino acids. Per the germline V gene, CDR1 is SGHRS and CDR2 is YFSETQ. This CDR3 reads CASSPGQNTGELFF. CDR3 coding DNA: TGCGCCAGCAGCCCGGGACAGAACACCGGGGAGCTGTTTTTT.